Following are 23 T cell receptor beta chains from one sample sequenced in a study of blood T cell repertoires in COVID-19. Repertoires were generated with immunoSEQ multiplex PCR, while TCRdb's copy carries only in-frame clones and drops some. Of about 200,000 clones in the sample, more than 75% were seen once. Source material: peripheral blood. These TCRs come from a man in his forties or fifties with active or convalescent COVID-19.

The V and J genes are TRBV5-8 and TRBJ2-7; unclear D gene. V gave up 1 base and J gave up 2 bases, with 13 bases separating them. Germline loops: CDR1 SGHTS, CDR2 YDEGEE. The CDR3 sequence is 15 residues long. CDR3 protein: CASSLNSRSAYEQYF. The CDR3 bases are TGTGCCAGCAGCTTGAATTCGCGGTCGGCCTACGAGCAGTACTTC.

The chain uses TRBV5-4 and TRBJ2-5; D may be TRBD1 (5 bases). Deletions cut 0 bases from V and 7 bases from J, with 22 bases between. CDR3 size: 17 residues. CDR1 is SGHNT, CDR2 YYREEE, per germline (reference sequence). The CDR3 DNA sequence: TGTGCCAGCAGCTTGGCCGAGGCAGGGCCGCAAGGTGGGACCCAGTACTTC. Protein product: CASSLAEAGPQGGTQYF.

CDR3 DNA: TGCGCCAGCAGCTTGGAGGGGGCTCCTTGGTATGGCTACACCTTC. Translating gives CASSLEGAPWYGYTF. V and J are TRBV5-1 and TRBJ1-2, with 7 bases matching TRBD1. The J segment lost 5 bases and the V segment lost 0 bases, leaving 7 bases of the junction unmatched. The CDR3 length is 15 residues. Germline CDR1 is SGHRS and CDR2 is YFSETQ. The complete variable domain, with remaining parts taken from reference TRBV5-1 and TRBJ1-2, reads KAGVTQTPRYLIKTRGQQVTLSCSPISGHRSVSWYQQTPGQGLQFLFEYFSETQRNKGNFPGRFSGRQFSNSRSEMNVSTLELGDSALYLCASSLEGAPWYGYTFGSGTRLTVV.

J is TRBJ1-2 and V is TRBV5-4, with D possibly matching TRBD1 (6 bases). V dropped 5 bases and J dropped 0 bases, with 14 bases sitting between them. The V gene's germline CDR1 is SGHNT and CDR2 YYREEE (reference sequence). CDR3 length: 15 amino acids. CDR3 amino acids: CASREGGEANYGYTF. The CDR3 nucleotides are TGTGCCAGCAGAGAGGGGGGGGAAGCTAACTATGGCTACACCTTC.

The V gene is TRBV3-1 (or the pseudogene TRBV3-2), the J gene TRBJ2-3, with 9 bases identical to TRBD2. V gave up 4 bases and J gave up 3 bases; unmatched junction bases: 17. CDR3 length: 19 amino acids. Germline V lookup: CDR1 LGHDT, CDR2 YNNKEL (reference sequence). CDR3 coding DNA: TGTGCCAGCAGCCCTTTATCTAAGACTAGCGGAGGGGCAACAGATACGCAGTATTTT. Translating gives CASSPLSKTSGGATDTQYF.

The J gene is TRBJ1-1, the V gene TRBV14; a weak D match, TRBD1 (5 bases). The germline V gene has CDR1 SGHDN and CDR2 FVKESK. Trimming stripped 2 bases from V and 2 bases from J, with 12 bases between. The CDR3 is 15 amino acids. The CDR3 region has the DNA TGTGCCAGCAGCCAACATAAGGGGCCAAACACTGAAGCTTTCTTT. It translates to CASSQHKGPNTEAFF.

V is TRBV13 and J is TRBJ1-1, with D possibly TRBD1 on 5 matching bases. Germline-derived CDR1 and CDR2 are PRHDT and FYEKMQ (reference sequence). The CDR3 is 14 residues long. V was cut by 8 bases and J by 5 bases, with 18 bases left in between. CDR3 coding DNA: TGTGCCAGCTTGGGGGGGATTGGGTGGACTGAAGCTTTCTTT. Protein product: CASLGGIGWTEAFF.

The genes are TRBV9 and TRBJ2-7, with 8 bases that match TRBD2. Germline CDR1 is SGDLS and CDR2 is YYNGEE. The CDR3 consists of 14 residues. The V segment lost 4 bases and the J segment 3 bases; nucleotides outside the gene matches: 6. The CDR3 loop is CASSPLSGSYEQYF. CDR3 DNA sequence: TGTGCCAGCAGCCCACTAAGCGGGAGCTACGAGCAGTACTTC.

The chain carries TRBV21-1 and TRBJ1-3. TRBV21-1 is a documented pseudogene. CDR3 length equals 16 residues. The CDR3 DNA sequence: TGTGCCAGCAGCACCCGGTCGAAACGCTCTGGAAACACCATATATTTT. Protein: CASSTRSKRSGNTIYF.

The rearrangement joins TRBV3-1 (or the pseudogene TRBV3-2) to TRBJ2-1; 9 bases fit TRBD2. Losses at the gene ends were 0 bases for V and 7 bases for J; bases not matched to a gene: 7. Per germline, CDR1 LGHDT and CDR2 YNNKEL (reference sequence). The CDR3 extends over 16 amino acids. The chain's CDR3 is CASSQDGGRAGNEQFF. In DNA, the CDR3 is TGTGCCAGCAGCCAAGACGGCGGGAGGGCCGGGAATGAGCAGTTCTTC.

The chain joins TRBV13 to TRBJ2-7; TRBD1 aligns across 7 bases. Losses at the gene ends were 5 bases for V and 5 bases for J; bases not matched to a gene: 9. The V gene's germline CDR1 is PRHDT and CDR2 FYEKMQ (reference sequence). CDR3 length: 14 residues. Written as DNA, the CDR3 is TGTGCCAGCAGCGAGGGACAGCCGGTGGACGAGCAGTACTTC. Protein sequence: CASSEGQPVDEQYF.

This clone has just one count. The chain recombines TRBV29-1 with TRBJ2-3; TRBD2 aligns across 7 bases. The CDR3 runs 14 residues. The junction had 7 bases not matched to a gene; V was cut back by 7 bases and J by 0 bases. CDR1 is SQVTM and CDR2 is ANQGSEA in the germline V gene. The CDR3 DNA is TGCAGCGCAGCCGGGACTACCAGCACAGATACGCAGTATTTT. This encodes CSAAGTTSTDTQYF.

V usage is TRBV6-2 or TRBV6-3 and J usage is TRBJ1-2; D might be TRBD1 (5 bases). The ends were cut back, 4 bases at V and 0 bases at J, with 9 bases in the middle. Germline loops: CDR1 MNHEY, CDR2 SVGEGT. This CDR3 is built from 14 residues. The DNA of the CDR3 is TGTGCCAGCAGTTTTGACAGAGCTAACTATGGCTACACCTTC. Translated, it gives CASSFDRANYGYTF.

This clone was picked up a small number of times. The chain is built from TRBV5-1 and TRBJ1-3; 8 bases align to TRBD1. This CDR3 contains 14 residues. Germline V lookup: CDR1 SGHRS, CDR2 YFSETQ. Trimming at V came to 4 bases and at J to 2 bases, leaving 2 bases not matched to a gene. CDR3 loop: CASSQGAAGNTIYF. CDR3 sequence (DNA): TGCGCCAGCAGCCAGGGGGCGGCTGGAAACACCATATATTTT.

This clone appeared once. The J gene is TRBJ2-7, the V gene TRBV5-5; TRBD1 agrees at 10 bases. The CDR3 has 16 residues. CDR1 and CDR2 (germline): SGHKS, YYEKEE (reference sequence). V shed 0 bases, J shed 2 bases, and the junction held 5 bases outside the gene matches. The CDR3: CASSLDRDRGTYEQYF. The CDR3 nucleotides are TGTGCCAGCAGCTTGGACCGGGACAGGGGAACCTACGAGCAGTACTTC.

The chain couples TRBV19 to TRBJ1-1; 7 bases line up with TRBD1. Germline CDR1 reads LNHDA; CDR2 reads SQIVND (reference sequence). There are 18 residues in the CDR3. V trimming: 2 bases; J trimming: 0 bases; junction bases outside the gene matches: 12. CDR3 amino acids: CASSIIPGVGGMNTEAFF. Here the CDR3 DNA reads TGTGCCAGTAGTATAATTCCCGGGGTAGGGGGCATGAACACTGAAGCTTTCTTT.

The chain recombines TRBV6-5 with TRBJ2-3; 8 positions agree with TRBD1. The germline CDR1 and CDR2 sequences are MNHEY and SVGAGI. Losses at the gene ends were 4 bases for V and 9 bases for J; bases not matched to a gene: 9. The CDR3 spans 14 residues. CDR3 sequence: CASSSTTRTGTQYF. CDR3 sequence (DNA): TGTGCCAGCAGTTCTACTACCAGGACAGGGACGCAGTATTTT.

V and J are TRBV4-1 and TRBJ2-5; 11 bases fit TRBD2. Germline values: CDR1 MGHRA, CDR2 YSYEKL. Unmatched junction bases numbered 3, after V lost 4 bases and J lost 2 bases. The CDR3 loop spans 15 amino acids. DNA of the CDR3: TGCGCCAGCAGCCCTAGCGGGGGGCCTCAAGAGACCCAGTACTTC. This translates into CASSPSGGPQETQYF.

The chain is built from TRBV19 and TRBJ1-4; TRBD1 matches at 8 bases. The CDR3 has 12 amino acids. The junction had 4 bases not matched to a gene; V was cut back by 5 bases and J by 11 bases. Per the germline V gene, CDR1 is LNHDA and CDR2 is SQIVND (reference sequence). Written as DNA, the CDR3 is TGTGCCAGTAGTGTCCGACAGGGGAAACTGTTTTTT. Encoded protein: CASSVRQGKLFF. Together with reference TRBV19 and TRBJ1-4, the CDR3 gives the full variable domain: DGGITQSPKYLFRKEGQNVTLSCEQNLNHDAMYWYRQDPGQGLRLIYYSQIVNDFQKGDIAEGYSVSREKKESFPLTVTSAQKNPTAFYLCASSVRQGKLFFGSGTQLSVL.

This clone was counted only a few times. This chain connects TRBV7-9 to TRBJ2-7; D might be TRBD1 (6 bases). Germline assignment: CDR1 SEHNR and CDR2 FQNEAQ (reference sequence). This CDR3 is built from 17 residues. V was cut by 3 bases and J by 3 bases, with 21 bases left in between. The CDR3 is CASSFLNTGNIFYEQYF. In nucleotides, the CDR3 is TGTGCCAGCAGCTTTCTTAATACAGGGAACATTTTCTACGAGCAGTACTTC.

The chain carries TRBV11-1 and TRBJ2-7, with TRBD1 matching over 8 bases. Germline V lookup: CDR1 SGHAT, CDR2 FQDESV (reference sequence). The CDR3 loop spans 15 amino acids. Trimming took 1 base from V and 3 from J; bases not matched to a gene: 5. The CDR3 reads CASSLVQGGFYEQYF. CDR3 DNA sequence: TGTGCCAGCAGCTTAGTACAGGGGGGTTTCTACGAGCAGTACTTC. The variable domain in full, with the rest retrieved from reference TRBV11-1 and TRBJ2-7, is EAEVAQSPRYKITEKSQAVAFWCDPISGHATLYWYRQILGQGPELLVQFQDESVVDDSQLPKDRFSAERLKGVDSTLKIQPAELGDSAMYLCASSLVQGGFYEQYFGPGTRLTVT.

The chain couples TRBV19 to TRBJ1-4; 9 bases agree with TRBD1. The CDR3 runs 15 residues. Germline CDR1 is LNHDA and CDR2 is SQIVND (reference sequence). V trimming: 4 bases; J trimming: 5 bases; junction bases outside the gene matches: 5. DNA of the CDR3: TGTGCCAGTAGTAAGGGACAGGGCCAGAATGAAAAACTGTTTTTT. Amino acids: CASSKGQGQNEKLFF.

CDR3 sequence reads: CASSRTGDSTYEQYF. The CDR3 DNA reads as TGTGCCAGCAGCCGTACCGGGGATAGCACCTACGAGCAGTACTTC. The chain links TRBV6-5 to TRBJ2-7; maybe TRBD2 (5 bases). V was clipped by 6 bases and J by 2 bases, with 17 bases between them. The CDR3 totals 15 residues. CDR1 MNHEY and CDR2 SVGAGI come from the germline V gene.